The 28 T cell receptor beta chains listed next were all sequenced from one sample in a study of blood T cell repertoires in COVID-19. Clones were read by immunoSEQ multiplex PCR, and TCRdb kept only the in-frame ones, dropping some. Here the sample spans some 180,000 clones, approximately 80% being singletons. The sample was PBMCs or T cells enriched from blood (not recorded which). The source is a man in his 60s who had been exposed to COVID-19.

This rearrangement joins TRBV4-1 to TRBJ1-1; a possible D gene is TRBD1 (5 bases). Germline CDR1 reads MGHRA; CDR2 reads YSYEKL. The CDR3 length is 15 residues. Trimming pared 4 bases from V and 3 bases from J, leaving 15 bases between. The CDR3, as DNA: TGCGCCAGCAGCCCCAGCCAGGGATGGGACACTGAAGCTTTCTTT. It yields the protein CASSPSQGWDTEAFF.

This clone has just one count. The gene calls are TRBV19 and TRBJ2-1; 8 bases line up with TRBD2. Trimming at V came to 3 bases and at J to 1 base, leaving 8 bases not matched to a gene. This CDR3 has 17 amino acids. The V gene's germline CDR1 is LNHDA and CDR2 SQIVND (reference sequence). The CDR3 sequence is CASSMRSSGLSYNEQFF. The CDR3 bases are TGTGCCAGTAGTATGAGGTCTAGCGGGTTATCCTACAATGAGCAGTTCTTC.

The rearrangement uses TRBV7-9 and TRBJ2-7, with D hard to call. This CDR3 spans 14 amino acids. Trimming removed 8 bases from V and 4 bases from J, with 18 bases in between. Germline CDR1 is SEHNR and CDR2 is FQNEAQ (reference sequence). As DNA, the CDR3 is TGTGCCAGCGTCCAGGCAGAGTATAGTTACGAGCAGTACTTC. Translating gives CASVQAEYSYEQYF.

The chain has TRBV7-2 and TRBJ1-2; 9 bases align to TRBD1. Germline V lookup: CDR1 SGHTA, CDR2 FQGNSA. V lost 2 bases, J lost 5 bases, and 9 bases stayed unmatched. The CDR3 extends over 16 amino acids. The CDR3 sequence is CASSLQPGQGIYGYTF. The CDR3 coding sequence is TGTGCCAGCAGCTTACAACCGGGACAGGGAATTTATGGCTACACCTTC. The whole variable domain, remainder taken from reference TRBV7-2 and TRBJ1-2, is GAGVSQSPSNKVTEKGKDVELRCDPISGHTALYWYRQSLGQGLEFLIYFQGNSAPDKSGLPSDRFSAERTGGSVSTLTIQRTQQEDSAVYLCASSLQPGQGIYGYTFGSGTRLTVV.

The chain couples TRBV24-1 to TRBJ2-6; D is uncertain. The CDR3 contains 15 residues. Trimming left V 2 bases short and J 0 bases short, with 4 bases between. Germline V gene data show CDR1 as KGHDR and CDR2 as SFDVKD. CDR3 in DNA: TGTGCCACCAGTGATTGGAGCTCTGGGGCCAACGTCCTGACTTTC. This codes for CATSDWSSGANVLTF.

The chain recombines TRBV6-2 or TRBV6-3 with TRBJ2-1, with 8 positions matching TRBD2. J gave up 7 bases and V 4 bases, and 6 bases lay outside the gene matches. The V gene's germline CDR1 is MNHEY and CDR2 SVGEGT. The CDR3 has 14 amino acids. The CDR3 bases are TGTGCCAGCAGTTTGCGGGAGGCGGCGAATGAGCAGTTCTTC. This encodes CASSLREAANEQFF.

The genes are TRBV4-3 and TRBJ2-3; D is perhaps TRBD1 (8 bases). Looked up from germline, CDR1 is LGHNA and CDR2 is YSLEER. V dropped 0 bases and J dropped 4 bases, with 14 bases sitting between them. The CDR3 runs to 16 residues. CDR3 in DNA: TGCGCCAGCAGCCAAGAAGCGGGACAGGTTGCAGATACGCAGTATTTT. Protein sequence: CASSQEAGQVADTQYF.

This chain links TRBV7-6 with TRBJ1-1, with 7 bases that match TRBD1. V trimming: 1 base; J trimming: 1 base; junction bases outside the gene matches: 3. Germline loops: CDR1 SGHVS, CDR2 FNYEAQ. The CDR3 runs to 15 residues. CDR3 residues: CASSLVGTENTEAFF. In DNA, the CDR3 is TGTGCCAGCAGCTTAGTAGGGACAGAGAACACTGAAGCTTTCTTT.

This chain links TRBV14 with TRBJ1-6; D remains unclear. The germline V and J ends were trimmed by 4 bases and 10 bases, with 8 bases remaining between them. Germline CDR1 and CDR2: SGHDN and FVKESK. This CDR3 is 12 amino acids long. For the CDR3, the DNA is TGTGCCAGCAGCCCCCTAGGATCACCCCTCCACTTT. Its translation is CASSPLGSPLHF.

The chain links TRBV18 to TRBJ1-3; TRBD1 agrees at 9 bases. V shed 3 bases and J 4 bases; nucleotides not matched to a gene: 10. The length of the CDR3 is 17 residues. The germline CDR1 and CDR2 sequences are KGHSH and LQKENI. CDR3 sequence: CASSPSDRGSYGNTIYF. DNA for the CDR3: TGTGCCAGCTCACCCTCAGACAGGGGGAGTTACGGAAACACCATATATTTT.

The genes are TRBV7-9 and TRBJ1-2, with a weak D call TRBD1 (6 bases). This CDR3 has 14 amino acids. Per germline, CDR1 SEHNR and CDR2 FQNEAQ (reference sequence). Trimming took 3 bases from V and 7 from J, leaving 15 bases between them. CDR3 protein: CASSLGGLNSGYTF. The CDR3 bases are TGTGCCAGCAGCTTGGGGGGGCTGAATTCTGGCTACACCTTC.

The V and J genes are TRBV7-2 and TRBJ2-3; 13 nucleotides match TRBD2. CDR3 size: 18 residues. J lost 0 bases, V lost 5 bases, and 8 bases had no gene match. The germline V gene has CDR1 SGHTA and CDR2 FQGNSA. In nucleotides, the CDR3 is TGTGCCAGCAGCCTTGGACTAGCGGGAGACACTAGCACAGATACGCAGTATTTT. This translates into CASSLGLAGDTSTDTQYF.

The J gene is TRBJ2-3, the V gene TRBV27; TRBD2 is a possible D gene (6 bases). This CDR3 comprises 14 residues. The germline V gene encodes CDR1 MNHEY and CDR2 SMNVEV (reference sequence). The ends were cut back, 5 bases at V and 4 bases at J, with 13 bases in the middle. The DNA of the CDR3 is TGTGCCAGCAGTATAGCGGATTCATCAGATACGCAGTATTTT. Translating it yields CASSIADSSDTQYF.

The chain has TRBV2 and TRBJ2-3; TRBD2 agrees at 15 bases. The CDR3 runs 15 residues. The germline gives CDR1 SNHLY, CDR2 FYNNEI. V lost 6 bases and J lost 5; bases outside the gene matches: 3. Here the CDR3 DNA reads TGTGCCAGCAGCGGACTAGCGGGAGGGGGAGATACGCAGTATTTT. It specifies CASSGLAGGGDTQYF.

This clone showed up many times. The gene calls are TRBV28 and TRBJ1-6, with TRBD1 as a possible D gene (5 bases). Trimming pared 5 bases from V and 14 bases from J, leaving 16 bases between. There are 13 residues in the CDR3. Germline-derived CDR1 and CDR2 are MDHEN and SYDVKM. CDR3 sequence reads: CASSQTGPWTLHF. DNA for the CDR3: TGTGCCAGCAGTCAAACAGGACCTTGGACCCTCCACTTT.

The chain has TRBV27 and TRBJ1-2, with a weak D call TRBD1 (5 bases). CDR1 and CDR2 from the germline V gene are MNHEY and SMNVEV (reference sequence). V was shortened by 0 bases and J by 8 bases, with 10 bases between the two germline ends. The CDR3 runs to 13 residues. The CDR3 DNA is TGTGCCAGCAGTTTATCAGGGTCAGGGGGCTACACCTTC. Protein product: CASSLSGSGGYTF.

CDR3 coding DNA: TGTGCCAGCAGCCCAACCATGGGGCCTCAGCCCCAGCATTTT. It yields the protein CASSPTMGPQPQHF. The genes are TRBV3-1 (or the pseudogene TRBV3-2) and TRBJ1-5; perhaps TRBD1 as D (5 bases). CDR3 size: 14 residues. CDR1 LGHDT and CDR2 YNNKEL come from the germline V gene (reference sequence). Trimming shortened V by 4 bases and J by 6 bases, and 13 bases separated the two germline ends.

The genes are TRBV27 and TRBJ1-2, with D possibly TRBD1 on 6 matching bases. The V and J ends lost 2 bases and 4 bases respectively, with 14 bases between them. The CDR3 has 15 amino acids. CDR1 is MNHEY, CDR2 SMNVEV, per germline (reference sequence). The CDR3 nucleotides read TGTGCCAGCAGTTTAACCAACCAGGGGATCTATGGCTACACCTTC. Amino acid sequence: CASSLTNQGIYGYTF.

The genes are TRBV19 and TRBJ2-7, with TRBD1 matching over 10 bases. CDR1 and CDR2 (germline): LNHDA, SQIVND (reference sequence). The CDR3 covers 15 residues. V lost 1 base and J lost 4; bases outside the gene matches: 4. The CDR3 here is CASSIGQGAVYEQYF. CDR3 nucleotide sequence: TGTGCCAGTAGTATAGGACAGGGGGCAGTGTACGAGCAGTACTTC.

This chain joins TRBV6-5 and TRBJ2-7; possibly TRBD2 for D (6 bases). CDR1 MNHEY and CDR2 SVGAGI come from the germline V gene. Trimming cost V 5 bases and J 3 bases, with 11 bases left between them. This CDR3 spans 13 amino acids. The DNA for the CDR3 is TGTGCCAGCAGTAAGGGACTTGTCTACGAGCAGTACTTC. Protein product: CASSKGLVYEQYF.

The rearrangement uses TRBV6-1 and TRBJ1-1; D ambiguous. V was shortened by 3 bases and J by 2 bases, with 7 bases between the two germline ends. CDR1 is MNHNS, CDR2 SASEGT, per germline. The CDR3 extends over 13 amino acids. CDR3 DNA sequence: TGTGCCAGCAGTGACACCCTAAACACTGAAGCTTTCTTT. Translated, it gives CASSDTLNTEAFF.

The genes are TRBV27 and TRBJ1-3; 9 positions match TRBD1. Losses at the gene ends were 5 bases for V and 4 bases for J; bases not matched to a gene: 6. Germline V gene lookup returns CDR1 MNHEY and CDR2 SMNVEV (reference sequence). The CDR3 has 15 residues. For the CDR3, the DNA is TGTGCCAGCAGTCACAGGGGGCTTGGGGGAAACACCATATATTTT. It is translated as CASSHRGLGGNTIYF.

The chain uses TRBV19 and TRBJ1-2; no reliable D call. The CDR3 totals 15 residues. CDR1 and CDR2 from the germline V gene are LNHDA and SQIVND (reference sequence). Trimming left V 4 bases short and J 0 bases short, with 12 bases between. In nucleotides, the CDR3 is TGTGCCAGTAGTACAGGAGGGAAGCCTAACTATGGCTACACCTTC. Protein: CASSTGGKPNYGYTF.

V and J are TRBV28 and TRBJ1-5; D is uncertain. The CDR3 covers 16 residues. The V end lost 6 bases, the J end lost 3 bases, and 18 bases lay between the germline ends. The germline CDR1 and CDR2 sequences are MDHEN and SYDVKM. The CDR3 spells CASRHGEGHNNQPQHF. CDR3 bases: TGTGCCAGCAGACATGGGGAGGGTCATAACAATCAGCCCCAGCATTTT.

V gene TRBV27 combines with J gene TRBJ1-3; D might be TRBD1 (6 bases). V was pared by 6 bases and J by 4 bases, with 13 bases between. CDR3 length: 14 residues. Germline assignment: CDR1 MNHEY and CDR2 SMNVEV (reference sequence). CDR3 loop: CASSQTGSGNTIYF. In nucleotides, the CDR3 is TGTGCCAGCAGCCAAACAGGGTCGGGAAACACCATATATTTT.

This rearrangement joins TRBV3-1 (or the pseudogene TRBV3-2) to TRBJ2-7; D perhaps matches TRBD2 (6 bases). The length of the CDR3 is 15 residues. The V end lost 1 base, the J end lost 4 bases, and 14 bases lay between the germline ends. Germline loops: CDR1 LGHDT, CDR2 YNNKEL (reference sequence). CDR3 in DNA: TGTGCCAGCAGCCAAGCTGGCGGGATTTATTACGAGCAGTACTTC. Translated, it gives CASSQAGGIYYEQYF.

The genes are TRBV10-3 and TRBJ1-2; the match to TRBD1 covers 7 bases. The length of the CDR3 is 15 residues. The V gene end was trimmed by 7 bases and the J gene end by 4 bases; junction bases not matched to a gene: 12. Germline loops: CDR1 ENHRY, CDR2 SYGVKD. The CDR3, as DNA: TGTGCCATCAATGGACAGGACCCAACCTTCTATGGCTACACCTTC. Protein product: CAINGQDPTFYGYTF.

The chain is built from TRBV5-4 and TRBJ2-2; TRBD1 matches 7 bases. The junction had 5 bases not matched to a gene; V was cut back by 2 bases and J by 4 bases. This CDR3 is built from 15 residues. Germline-derived CDR1 and CDR2 are SGHNT and YYREEE (reference sequence). CDR3 in amino acids: CASSFAGTVTGELFF. Here the CDR3 DNA reads TGTGCCAGCAGCTTTGCCGGGACAGTCACCGGGGAGCTGTTTTTT.